A single sample gave rise to the 2 T cell receptor beta chains below, sequenced in a study of T cell responses to AZD1222 COVID-19 vaccine. Method: immunoSEQ multiplex PCR; TCRdb's copy keeps in-frame clones and lacks some. This sample has 150,000 or so clones, with around 93% found just once. The sequenced sample was peripheral blood, obtained on day 0 of AZD1222 vaccination. The receptors stem from an adult in good health.

The V and J genes are TRBV13 and TRBJ2-5, with a weak D call TRBD2 (7 bases). In germline, CDR1 is PRHDT, CDR2 FYEKMQ (reference sequence). The CDR3 spans 14 residues. The ends were cut back, 1 base at V and 7 bases at J, with 13 bases in the middle. This CDR3 is CASSLDTGRGTQYF. CDR3 coding DNA: TGTGCCAGCAGCTTAGATACAGGGAGGGGGACCCAGTACTTC.

The V call is TRBV28, the J call TRBJ2-1, with 7 positions matching TRBD1. The ends lost 7 bases at V and 6 bases at J; junction bases unmatched: 6. CDR1 is MDHEN and CDR2 is SYDVKM in the germline V gene. This CDR3 spans 13 amino acids. In DNA form, the CDR3 reads TGTGCCAGCACCGCGAGGGGGCCCAATGAGCAGTTCTTC. This gives the protein CASTARGPNEQFF. Together with reference TRBV28 and TRBJ2-1, the CDR3 gives the full variable domain: DVKVTQSSRYLVKRTGEKVFLECVQDMDHENMFWYRQDPGLGLRLIYFSYDVKMKEKGDIPEGYSVSREKKERFSLILESASTNQTSMYLCASTARGPNEQFFGPGTRLTVL.